The rows below give T cell receptor beta chains drawn from one sample of a study of cytomegalovirus exposure and HLA in healthy donors. The assay was immunoSEQ multiplex PCR, and TCRdb's table has in-frame clones only and misses some. The profile shows some 130,000 clones, less than 85% of them singletons. The material sequenced was PBMCs. The receptors come from a woman between 50 and 59 years old in good health and CMV-seropositive. CDR3s include the opening cysteine and the closing phenylalanine or tryptophan. The D gene is left open where the match is weak. Rows may omit the clone size; those that give it use once, few, many or a size class.

>NA|TRBJ2-5|TRBV4-3|TRBD2
TGCGCCAGCAGCCAAGATAGGGCGGGGGGGCTGCAGACCCAGTACTTC
CASSQDRAGGLQTQYF
>NA|TRBJ1-4|TRBV11-2|NA
TGTGCCAGCAGCTTCCAGGGAGCGGGTGAAAAACTGTTTTTT
CASSFQGAGEKLFF
>NA|TRBJ1-2|TRBV4-1|TRBD1
TGCGCCAGCAGCCAATCCGGGACAGCAAACTATGGCTACACCTTC
CASSQSGTANYGYTF
>NA|TRBJ1-1|TRBV7-9|NA
TGTGCCAGCACTCCCGGGAGGGGACTGGAAGCTTTCTTT
CASTPGRGLEAFF
>NA|TRBJ2-2|TRBV5-6|NA
TGTGCCAGCAGCTTGGTCGGCAGGATCACCGGGGAGCTGTTTTTT
CASSLVGRITGELFF
>NA|TRBJ2-7|TRBV30|NA
TGTGCCTGGAGCGCGGGTCCGGGAGAGGTCGAGCAGTACTTC
CAWSAGPGEVEQYF
>NA|TRBJ2-1|TRBV4-3|TRBD2
TGCGCCAGCAGCCAAGATCAGGGACTAGTTAGTCTTGAGCAGTTCTTC
CASSQDQGLVSLEQFF
>once|TRBJ1-1|TRBV30|NA
TGTGCCTGGAGTGTAAGCGACAGTTACATGAACACTGAAGCTTTCTTT
CAWSVSDSYMNTEAFF
>NA|TRBJ2-1|TRBV5-4|NA
TGTGCCAGCACCTTTAGGGGGGGGAATGAGCAGTTCTTC
CASTFRGGNEQFF
>NA|TRBJ1-4|TRBV7-8|TRBD1
TGTGCCAGCGGCGATAACGTGGGACAGGCAAATGAAAAACTGTTTTTT
CASGDNVGQANEKLFF
>NA|TRBJ1-5|TRBV2|TRBD1
TGTGCCAGCAGTGGAGGACAGGGTGGTTGGTCCCAGCATTTT
CASSGGQGGWSQHF
>NA|TRBJ1-2|TRBV4-2|TRBD1
TGTGCCAGCAGCCAAGATCGCGGGGGAGACAGGGGGAAGGATGGCTACACCTTC
CASSQDRGGDRGKDGYTF
>NA|TRBJ2-2|TRBV11-2|NA
TGTGCCAGCAGCTTAGACCTACGGTTAACGAACACCGGGGAGCTGTTTTTT
CASSLDLRLTNTGELFF
>NA|TRBJ2-4|TRBV5-1|NA
TGCGCCAGCAGCCCGCCTTACGGGAGTAGCTCCAAAAACATTCAGTACTTC
CASSPPYGSSSKNIQYF
>few|TRBJ1-2|TRBV4-3|NA
TGCGCCAGCAGCCCGGAGAGGGGGATTCGGGATGGCTACACCTTC
CASSPERGIRDGYTF
>NA|TRBJ2-1|TRBV5-1|TRBD2
TGCGCCAGCAGCTCCCAGCCCGTAGCGGGGGGGGGAAATGAGCAGTTCTTC
CASSSQPVAGGGNEQFF
>NA|TRBJ1-1|TRBV7-2|NA
TGTGCCAGCAGCTTATTCACCTTGGCGAACACTGAAGCTTTCTTT
CASSLFTLANTEAFF
>NA|TRBJ1-2|TRBV10-2|NA
TGCGCCAGCTCAGAGCGGGGGGCGAGTGGCTACACCTTC
CASSERGASGYTF
>NA|TRBJ1-3|TRBV27|NA
TGTGCCAGCAGTCCAGCCCCGGGTGGTGGAAACACCATATATTTT
CASSPAPGGGNTIYF
>NA|TRBJ2-5|TRBV7-2|TRBD1
TGTGCCAGCAGCTTAAAGAACAGGGGGAAGGAGACCCAGTACTTC
CASSLKNRGKETQYF
>few|TRBJ2-7|TRBV5-4|NA
TGTGCCAGCAGCTTGGAGGGACTCCGTTCCTACGAGCAGTACTTC
CASSLEGLRSYEQYF
>once|TRBJ1-1|TRBV19|NA
TGTGCCAGTAGGAACTACCAGGGTTCTGAAGCTTTCTTT
CASRNYQGSEAFF
>NA|TRBJ1-2|TRBV21-1|NA
TGTGCCAGCAGCAAAGCCCCTGGTTGGGCGGGCTGGGGGGGGCCATACACCTTC
CASSKAPGWAGWGGPYTF
>NA|TRBJ2-5|TRBV7-9|NA
TGTGCCAGCAGCCCCAGGCTGCAGGGGGGAGAGACCCAGTACTTC
CASSPRLQGGETQYF
>NA|TRBJ2-4|TRBV6-1|NA
TGTGCCAGCAGTGACCAGATTGCCAAAAACATTCAGTACTTC
CASSDQIAKNIQYF
>NA|TRBJ2-1|TRBV19|NA
TGTGCCAGTAGTATAGGGCCCAGCGTAAAAGAGCAGTTCTTC
CASSIGPSVKEQFF
>NA|TRBJ1-2|TRBV7-9|TRBD1
TGTGCCAGCAGCTCCGTTCAGGACAGGGAAAATTATGGCTACACCTTC
CASSSVQDRENYGYTF
>NA|TRBJ1-6|TRBV30|NA
TGTGCCTGGAGTAGCCGCGGGGGTGGTAATTCACCCCTCCACTTT
CAWSSRGGGNSPLHF
>few|TRBJ1-2|TRBV19|NA
TGTGCCAGTAGTATAGATGAGGGGGTTGCCGGCTACACCTTC
CASSIDEGVAGYTF
>NA|TRBJ2-3|TRBV5-1|TRBD1
TGCGCCAGCAGCGCAACAGGGGTTTTAACAGATACGCAGTATTTT
CASSATGVLTDTQYF
>NA|TRBJ1-1|TRBV7-6|NA
TGTGCCAGCACCACCCCGGGGGGGGAGGCTGAAGCTTTCTTT
CASTTPGGEAEAFF
>few|TRBJ2-2|TRBV2|NA
TGTGCCAGCAGGGAGCCGGGGGAGCTGTTTTTT
CASREPGELFF
>NA|TRBJ1-1|TRBV10-3|TRBD1
TGTGCCATCACCGGGACAGGGGCTGAAGCTTTCTTT
CAITGTGAEAFF
>NA|TRBJ2-2|TRBV6-1|NA
TGTGCCAGCACTCCCGATTCAGCCGGGGAGCTGTTTTTT
CASTPDSAGELFF
>NA|TRBJ1-3|TRBV6-5|TRBD1
TGTGCCAGCAGTTACTCGCAGGGACAGTCTGGAAACACCATATATTTT
CASSYSQGQSGNTIYF
>NA|TRBJ2-2|TRBV9|TRBD2
TGTGCCAGCAGCGCCAGGCTAGCGGGGGGGAACACCGGGGAGCTGTTTTTT
CASSARLAGGNTGELFF
>NA|TRBJ1-1|TRBV6-4|TRBD1
TGTGCCAGCAGTGCGGCAGGGGGGCTTGACACTGAAGCTTTCTTT
CASSAAGGLDTEAFF
>once|TRBJ1-3|TRBV18|NA
TGTGCCAGCTCACCATCAGGGGAACTGGGAAACACCATATATTTT
CASSPSGELGNTIYF
>NA|TRBJ1-6|TRBV2|TRBD1
TGTGCCAGCAGTAGGGACAGGGGGTATTCACCCCTCCACTTT
CASSRDRGYSPLHF
>NA|TRBJ1-5|TRBV6-1|TRBD1
TGTGCCAGCACCCAGGGGGCGCGTCCCAATCAGCCCCAGCATTTT
CASTQGARPNQPQHF
>NA|TRBJ2-3|TRBV5-1|TRBD2
TGCGCCAGCAGCTTTCTAGCGGGGGGGCGAGATACGCAGTATTTT
CASSFLAGGRDTQYF
>NA|TRBJ1-1|TRBV7-9|NA
TGTGCCAGCAGCTCAGAAGGGAGGATTGAAGCTTTCTTT
CASSSEGRIEAFF
>NA|TRBJ2-1|TRBV19|TRBD2
TGTGCCAGTAGTAGCGGGGGACGAAAACTTTACAATGAGCAGTTCTTC
CASSSGGRKLYNEQFF
>once|TRBJ2-7|TRBV7-8|NA
TGTGCCAGCAGTCCTTGGGCAGCCGAAGGGAGCTCCTACGAGCAGTACTTC
CASSPWAAEGSSYEQYF
>NA|TRBJ2-7|TRBV6-5|TRBD2
TGTGCCAGCAGTATAGCGGGGAACCCCTACGAGCAGTACTTC
CASSIAGNPYEQYF
>NA|TRBJ2-1|TRBV19|NA
TGTGCCAGTAGTATGGGACTCGCCTACACTGAGCAGTTCTTC
CASSMGLAYTEQFF
>NA|TRBJ1-2|TRBV5-6|TRBD1
TGTGCCAGCAGCAGGGGACAGGTGGACTATGGCTACACCTTC
CASSRGQVDYGYTF
>few|TRBJ2-2|TRBV5-1|TRBD1
TGCGCCAGCAGCACCACAGGGGGACACGCCGGGGAGCTGTTTTTT
CASSTTGGHAGELFF
>few|TRBJ2-1|TRBV2|TRBD2
TGTGCCAGCAGTACACCTATCAGCGGGGGGGGCTACAATGAGCAGTTCTTC
CASSTPISGGGYNEQFF
>NA|TRBJ2-1|TRBV7-3|NA
TGTGCCAGCAGCTGGGCCCGGGACACCAATGAGCAGTTCTTC
CASSWARDTNEQFF
>NA|TRBJ2-2|TRBV5-1|NA
TGCGCCAGCAGCTTGAACAGCCTCGCGAACGCCGGGGAGCTGTTTTTT
CASSLNSLANAGELFF
>NA|TRBJ1-3|TRBV18|NA
TGTGCCAGCTCACCACCGGGACAAGGGAAGTCTGGAAACACCATATATTTT
CASSPPGQGKSGNTIYF
>NA|TRBJ1-1|TRBV6-5|NA
TGTGCCAGCATCCCAACAGGGAACACTGAAGCTTTCTTT
CASIPTGNTEAFF
>once|TRBJ2-7|TRBV27|TRBD1
TGTGCCAGCAGGAAGACAGGGGAGATGGGGGAGCAGTACTTC
CASRKTGEMGEQYF
>few|TRBJ1-6|TRBV10-2|TRBD1
TGCGCCAGCACCGACAGGGGCGCACCCCTCCACTTT
CASTDRGAPLHF
>once|TRBJ2-5|TRBV29-1|TRBD2
TGCAGCGTCGGTAAAGCTAGCGGGGGGGTGCAAGAGACCCAGTACTTC
CSVGKASGGVQETQYF
>NA|TRBJ1-6|TRBV27|NA
TGTGCCAGCAGTTTATCGGGGGGTGTCAATTCACCCCTCCACTTT
CASSLSGGVNSPLHF